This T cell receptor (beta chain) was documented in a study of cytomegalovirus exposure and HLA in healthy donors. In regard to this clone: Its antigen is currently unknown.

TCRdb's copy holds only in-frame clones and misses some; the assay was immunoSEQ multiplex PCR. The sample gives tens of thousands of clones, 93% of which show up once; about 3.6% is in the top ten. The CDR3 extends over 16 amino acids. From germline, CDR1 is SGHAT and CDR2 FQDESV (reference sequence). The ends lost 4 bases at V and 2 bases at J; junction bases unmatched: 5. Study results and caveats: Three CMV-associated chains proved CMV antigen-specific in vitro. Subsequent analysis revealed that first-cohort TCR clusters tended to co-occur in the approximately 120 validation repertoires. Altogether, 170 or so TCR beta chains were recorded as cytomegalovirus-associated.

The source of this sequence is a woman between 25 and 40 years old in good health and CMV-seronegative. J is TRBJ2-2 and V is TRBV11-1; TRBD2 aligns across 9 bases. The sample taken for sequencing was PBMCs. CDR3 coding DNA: TGTGCCAGCAGCTCCATAGCGGGAGTTAACACCGGGGAGCTGTTTTTT. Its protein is CASSSIAGVNTGELFF.